This T cell receptor (beta chain) was captured in a study of T cell responses to AZD1222 COVID-19 vaccine. For this clone: What it binds is unknown.

Study-level findings and limits: Only six AZD1222 recipients tested seropositive at baseline. Dominant at 160-218 and 743-854, vaccine-associated CD4 TCRs also spanned spike.

Generated by immunoSEQ multiplex PCR, the TCRdb table keeps only in-frame clones and is missing some. The sample includes about 120,000 clones, just over 85% of them seen just once. Material: peripheral blood, obtained on day 0 of AZD1222 vaccination. The TCR sequence derives from an adult in good health.

CDR3 sequence reads: CASSPETGDQPQHF. The CDR3 DNA sequence: TGTGCCAGCTCACCGGAAACGGGAGATCAGCCCCAGCATTTT. The chain carries TRBV18 and TRBJ1-5; D is unclear. Germline values: CDR1 KGHSH, CDR2 LQKENI. This CDR3 region has 14 residues. Deletions cut 3 bases from V and 5 bases from J, with 11 bases between.